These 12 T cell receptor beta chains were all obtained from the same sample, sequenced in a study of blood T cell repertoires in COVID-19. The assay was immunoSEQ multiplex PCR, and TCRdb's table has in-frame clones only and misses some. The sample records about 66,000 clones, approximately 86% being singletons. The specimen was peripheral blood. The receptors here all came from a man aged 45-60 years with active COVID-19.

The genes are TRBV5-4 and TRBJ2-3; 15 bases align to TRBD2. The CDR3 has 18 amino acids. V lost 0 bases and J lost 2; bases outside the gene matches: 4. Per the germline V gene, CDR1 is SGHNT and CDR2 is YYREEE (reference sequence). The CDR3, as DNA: TGTGCCAGCAGCTTGGGGACTAGCGGGAGGGTAGACACAGATACGCAGTATTTT. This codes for CASSLGTSGRVDTDTQYF. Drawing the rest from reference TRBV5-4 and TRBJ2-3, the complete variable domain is ETGVTQSPTHLIKTRGQQVTLRCSSQSGHNTVSWYQQALGQGPQFIFQYYREEENGRGNFPPRFSGLQFPNYSSELNVNALELDDSALYLCASSLGTSGRVDTDTQYFGPGTRLTVL.

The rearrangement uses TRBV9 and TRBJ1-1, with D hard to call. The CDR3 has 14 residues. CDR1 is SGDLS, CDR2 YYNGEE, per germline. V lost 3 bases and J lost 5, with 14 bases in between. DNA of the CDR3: TGTGCCAGCAGCGAAGGACTCCGGGGAACTGAAGCTTTCTTT. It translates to CASSEGLRGTEAFF.

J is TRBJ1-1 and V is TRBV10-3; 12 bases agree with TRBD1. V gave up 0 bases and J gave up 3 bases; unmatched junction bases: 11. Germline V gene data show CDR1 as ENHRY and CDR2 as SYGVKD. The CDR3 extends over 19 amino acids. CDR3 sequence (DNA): TGTGCCATCAGTGAGTCGAAAGGCGGGACAGGGGGCGCACACACTGAAGCTTTCTTT. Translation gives CAISESKGGTGGAHTEAFF.

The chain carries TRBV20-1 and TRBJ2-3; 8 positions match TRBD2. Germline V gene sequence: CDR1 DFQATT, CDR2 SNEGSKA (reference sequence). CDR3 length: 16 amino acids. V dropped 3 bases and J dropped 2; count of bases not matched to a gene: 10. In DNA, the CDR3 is TGCAGTGCTAGTTCGATCTCGGGACTAGACACAGATACGCAGTATTTT. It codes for CSASSISGLDTDTQYF.

CDR3 amino acids: CASSFRDSSNTEAFF. Written as DNA, the CDR3 is TGTGCCAGCAGCTTCCGGGACAGCTCGAACACTGAAGCTTTCTTT. The J gene is TRBJ1-1, the V gene TRBV13; 7 bases line up with TRBD1. The ends lost 3 bases at V and 1 base at J; junction bases unmatched: 5. Germline CDR1 and CDR2: PRHDT and FYEKMQ (reference sequence). The CDR3 runs 15 residues. The entire variable domain, with the rest obtained from reference TRBV13 and TRBJ1-1, is as follows: AAGVIQSPRHLIKEKRETATLKCYPIPRHDTVYWYQQGPGQDPQFLISFYEKMQSDKGSIPDRFSAQQFSDYHSELNMSSLELGDSALYFCASSFRDSSNTEAFFGQGTRLTVV.

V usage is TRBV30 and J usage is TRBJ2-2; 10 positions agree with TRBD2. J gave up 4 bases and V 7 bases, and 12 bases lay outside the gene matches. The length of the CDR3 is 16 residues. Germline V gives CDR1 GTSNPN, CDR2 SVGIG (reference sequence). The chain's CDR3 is CAYQGLAGASTGELFF. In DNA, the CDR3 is TGTGCCTACCAGGGTCTAGCGGGAGCAAGCACCGGGGAGCTGTTTTTT.

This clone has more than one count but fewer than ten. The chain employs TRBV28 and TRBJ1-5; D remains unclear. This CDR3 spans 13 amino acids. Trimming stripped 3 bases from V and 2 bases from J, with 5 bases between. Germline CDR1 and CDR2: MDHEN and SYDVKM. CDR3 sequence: CASSLAGNQPQHF. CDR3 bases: TGTGCCAGCAGTTTGGCAGGCAATCAGCCCCAGCATTTT. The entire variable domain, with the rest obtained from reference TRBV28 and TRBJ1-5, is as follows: DVKVTQSSRYLVKRTGEKVFLECVQDMDHENMFWYRQDPGLGLRLIYFSYDVKMKEKGDIPEGYSVSREKKERFSLILESASTNQTSMYLCASSLAGNQPQHFGDGTRLSIL.

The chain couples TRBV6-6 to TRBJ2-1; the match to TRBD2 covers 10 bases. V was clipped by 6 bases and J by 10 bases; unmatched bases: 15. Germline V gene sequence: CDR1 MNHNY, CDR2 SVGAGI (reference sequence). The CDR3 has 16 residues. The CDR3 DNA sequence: TGTGCCAGCAGCCTTTCTAGCGGGAGACAACGCGACGAGCAGTTCTTC. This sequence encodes CASSLSSGRQRDEQFF.

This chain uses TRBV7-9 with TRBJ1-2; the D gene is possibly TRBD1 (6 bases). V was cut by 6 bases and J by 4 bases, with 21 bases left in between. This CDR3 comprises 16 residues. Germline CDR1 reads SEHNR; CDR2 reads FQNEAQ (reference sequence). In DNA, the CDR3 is TGTGCCAGCAGTGGAAGTACTACGACAGGAATCTATGGCTACACCTTC. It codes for CASSGSTTTGIYGYTF.

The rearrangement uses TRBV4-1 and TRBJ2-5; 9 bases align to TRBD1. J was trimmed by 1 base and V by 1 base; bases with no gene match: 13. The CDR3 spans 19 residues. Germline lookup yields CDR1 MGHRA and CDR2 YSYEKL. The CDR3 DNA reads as TGCGCCAGCAGCCAAGTCGTCCTCGCCGGGACAGGGAGCCAAGAGACCCAGTACTTC. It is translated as CASSQVVLAGTGSQETQYF.

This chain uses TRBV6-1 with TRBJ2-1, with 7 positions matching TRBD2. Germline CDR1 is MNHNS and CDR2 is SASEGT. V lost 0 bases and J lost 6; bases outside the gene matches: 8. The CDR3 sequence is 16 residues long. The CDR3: CASSEAGGSLTNEQFF. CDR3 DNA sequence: TGTGCCAGCAGTGAAGCGGGAGGGTCCCTAACCAATGAGCAGTTCTTC.

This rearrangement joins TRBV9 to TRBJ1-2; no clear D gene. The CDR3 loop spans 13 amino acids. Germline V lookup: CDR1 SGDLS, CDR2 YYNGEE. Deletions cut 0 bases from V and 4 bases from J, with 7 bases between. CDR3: CASSVARGYGYTF. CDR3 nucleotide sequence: TGTGCCAGCAGCGTAGCCCGGGGCTATGGCTACACCTTC.